The sequence of this TCR beta chain was determined in a study of blood T cells in healthy people across ages. The table lists this clonotype with many counts. The antigen remains undetermined. Findings and caveats of the study: A roughly linear fall in TCR beta diversity per million T cells was seen with increasing age. Considered underestimates were the diversity estimates obtained from one million T cells.

V was pared by 1 base and J by 2 bases, with 6 bases of the junction left unmatched. The CDR3 consists of 16 residues. Germline CDR1 reads DFQATT; CDR2 reads SNEGSKA (reference sequence). Per-sample PBMC isolation yielded at least 6 million cells. A J-beta primer mix and a sample-barcoded 5' primer were used in a second PCR of about 7 to 12 cycles. TCRdb re-analysed the 5' RACE reads in MiXCR, keeping a single row per CDR3 protein. Of 1.5 million to 2 million distinct CDR3 sequences in the sample, about 30% were seen once. The receptor's source is a woman in her 30s in good health. The rearrangement links TRBV20-1 to TRBJ2-3; TRBD2 agrees at 10 bases. The specimen was blood. CDR3 DNA sequence: TGCAGTGCTAGAGCCGGGACTAGCGTATACACAGATACGCAGTATTTT. Its protein product is CSARAGTSVYTDTQYF.